This T cell receptor (beta chain) appears in the sequencing data of a study of cytomegalovirus exposure and HLA in healthy donors. Broader study findings: Previously analyzed data showed that most TCR beta V segments were productive at a frequency of about 87% or about 30%. In terms of immune exposure information, only CMV serostatus was available. Presence/absence analyses treated sequencing depth as roughly uniform across donors.

This clone was seen only once. Its specificity is unknown. One end of the junction fails to match germline, which may point to a read error. Though probably carrying unrecorded immune exposures, donors were nominally healthy at sampling. Amplification used 60 Vbeta primers and 13 Jbeta primers. The method was immunoSEQ multiplex PCR; TCRdb's version includes in-frame clones alone and lacks a portion of them. The data show more than 100,000 clones, approximately 77% seen once. Germline CDR1 and CDR2: MDHEN and SYDVKM. CDR3 length: 15 residues. The sequencing input was PBMCs. The source of this sequence is an older woman in good health and CMV-seronegative. V usage is TRBV28 and J usage is TRBJ1-2; 9 positions match TRBD1. CDR3 amino acids: CASSANRGRVYGYIF. For the CDR3, the DNA is TGTGCCAGCAGTGCTAACAGGGGGCGAGTCTATGGCTACATCTTC.